These T cell receptor beta chains were read from a single sample in a study of T cells in Graves' hyperthyroidism and ophthalmopathy. TCRdb re-called the multiplex PCR reads with MiXCR, one entry per CDR3 protein. The repertoire has fewer than 450,000 distinct CDR3 sequences, approximately 18% of them found once; the top ten carry roughly a third. Sequenced input: blood. These receptors were obtained from a woman in her 30s with Graves' hyperthyroidism that later progressed to Graves' ophthalmopathy. The CDR3 runs from the conserved cysteine through the conserved F or W. Fields, in order: D gene, J gene, V gene, clone size, CDR3 protein, CDR3 DNA. A D gene is named only where the DNA matches it firmly. Rows may omit the clone size; those that give it use once, few, many or a size class.

NA,TRBJ2-1,TRBV27,many,CASSFATGSDEQFF,TGTGCCAGCAGTTTTGCTACAGGATCGGATGAGCAGTTCTTC
NA,TRBJ2-5,TRBV27,many,CASSPRIQETQYF,TGTGCCAGCAGTCCTAGGATACAAGAGACCCAGTACTTC
NA,TRBJ2-5,TRBV20-1,many,CSASPDLGFWEETQYF,TGCAGTGCTAGCCCCGATCTTGGTTTTTGGGAAGAGACCCAGTACTTC
NA,TRBJ2-3,TRBV28,NA,CASSFLEVGSTDTQYF,TGTGCCAGCAGTTTCCTTGAGGTCGGCAGCACAGATACGCAGTATTTT
NA,TRBJ2-5,TRBV7-8,many,CASSFGSRETQYF,TGTGCCAGCAGCTTCGGTTCTCGGGAGACCCAGTACTTC
TRBD2,TRBJ2-3,TRBV11-2,once,CASSPRRLAGTDTQYF,TGTGCCAGCAGCCCCCGAAGGCTAGCGGGCACAGATACGCAGTATTTT
NA,TRBJ2-7,TRBV5-8,NA,CASSLGQAVYEQYF,TGTGCCAGCAGCTTGGGGCAGGCCGTCTACGAGCAGTACTTC
NA,TRBJ1-2,TRBV10-3,many,CAISESESSGYTF,TGTGCCATCAGTGAGTCGGAGTCCTCAGGCTACACCTTC
NA,TRBJ2-5,TRBV5-1,few,CASSLGGSNQETQYF,TGCGCCAGCAGCTTGGGAGGGTCGAACCAAGAGACCCAGTACTTC
NA,TRBJ1-1,TRBV10-3,many,CAISGGTKLNTEAFF,TGTGCCATCAGTGGGGGTACGAAACTGAACACTGAAGCTTTCTTT
TRBD2,TRBJ2-1,TRBV9,many,CASSVSGTSGNEQFF,TGTGCCAGCAGCGTCTCCGGGACTAGCGGCAATGAGCAGTTCTTC
NA,TRBJ1-5,TRBV12-3/TRBV12-4,NA,CASSGGYGQPQHF,TGTGCCAGCAGCGGGGGCTACGGGCAGCCCCAGCATTTT
NA,TRBJ1-1,TRBV27,many,CASSLSGGDQAFF,TGTGCCAGCAGTTTATCTGGAGGGGACCAAGCTTTCTTT
TRBD1,TRBJ1-6,TRBV19,many,CASSMGTAYNSPLHF,TGTGCCAGTAGTATGGGGACAGCCTATAATTCACCCCTCCACTTT